There are many counts of the clone carrying this T cell receptor (beta chain). As yet, its antigen is unknown. The CDR3 covers 13 residues. The V and J ends lost 1 base and 7 bases respectively, with 11 bases between them. CDR1 is SGHDT, CDR2 YYEEEE, per germline. The data originate from a study of T cells in Graves' hyperthyroidism and ophthalmopathy. Study results and caveats: The majority of expanded thyroid clonotypes above 0.001 also appeared in blood.

The investigators amplified TCR beta CDR3 regions from RNA transcripts. A first-round RT-PCR of the TCR CDR3 used the HTBI primer set. TCRdb passed the multiplex PCR reads through MiXCR, listing each CDR3 protein once. The top ten hold about 49% of the sample, which has 300,000 to 350,000 distinct CDR3 sequences, roughly 20% seen once. Sequenced input: blood. The sequence came from a woman in her fifties or sixties with Graves' hyperthyroidism. The chain joins TRBV5-6 to TRBJ1-2; D gene uncertain. This CDR3 is CASSLYGVGGYTF. CDR3 DNA sequence: TGTGCCAGCAGCTTGTATGGAGTCGGTGGCTACACCTTC.